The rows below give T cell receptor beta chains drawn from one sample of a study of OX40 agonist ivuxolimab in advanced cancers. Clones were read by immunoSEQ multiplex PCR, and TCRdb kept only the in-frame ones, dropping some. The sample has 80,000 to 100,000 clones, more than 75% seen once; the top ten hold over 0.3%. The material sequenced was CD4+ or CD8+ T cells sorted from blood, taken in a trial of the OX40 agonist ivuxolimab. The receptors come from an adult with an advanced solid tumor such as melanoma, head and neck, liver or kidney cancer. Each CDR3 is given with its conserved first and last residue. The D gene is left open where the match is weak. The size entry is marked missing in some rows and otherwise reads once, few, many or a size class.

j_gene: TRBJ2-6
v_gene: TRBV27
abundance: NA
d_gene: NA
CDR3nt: TGTGCCAGCAGTTTCAGGTCGGGGTTCGCGGGGGCCAACGTCCTGACTTTC
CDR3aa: CASSFRSGFAGANVLTF

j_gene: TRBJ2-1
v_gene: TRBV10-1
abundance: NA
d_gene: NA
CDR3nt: TGCGCCAGCAGCGTGAGAATTAGTAGTGGGTCGGGGGAGCAGTTCTTC
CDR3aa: CASSVRISSGSGEQFF

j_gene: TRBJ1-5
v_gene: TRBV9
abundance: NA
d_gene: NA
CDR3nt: TGTGCCAGCAGCCGAGGGGTCGAGCCCCAGCATTTT
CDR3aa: CASSRGVEPQHF

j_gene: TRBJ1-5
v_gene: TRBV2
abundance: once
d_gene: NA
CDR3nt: TGTGCCAGCACCAATAGGGATCAGCCCCAGCATTTT
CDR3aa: CASTNRDQPQHF

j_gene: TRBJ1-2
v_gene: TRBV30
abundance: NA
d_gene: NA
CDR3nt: TGTGCCTGGAGTGTAGGAGGAGGACAGTTCTATGGCTACACCTTC
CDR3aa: CAWSVGGGQFYGYTF

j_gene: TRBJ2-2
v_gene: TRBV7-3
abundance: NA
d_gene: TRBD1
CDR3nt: TGTGCCAGCAGAAAAGACAGGGGGATTGCCGGGGAGCTGTTTTTT
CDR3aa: CASRKDRGIAGELFF

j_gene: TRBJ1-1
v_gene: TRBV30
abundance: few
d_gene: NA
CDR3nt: TGTGCCTGGAGTGTAGAGGGGAACACTGAAGCTTTCTTT
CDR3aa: CAWSVEGNTEAFF

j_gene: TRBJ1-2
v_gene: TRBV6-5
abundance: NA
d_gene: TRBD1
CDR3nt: TGTGCCAGCAGGTCCGGGACAGGGTACTATGGCTACACCTTC
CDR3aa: CASRSGTGYYGYTF

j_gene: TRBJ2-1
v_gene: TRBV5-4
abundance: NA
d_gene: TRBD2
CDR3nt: TGTGCCAGCAGCCAGGGACTAGCGGGGGGGCGGTCCTACAATGAGCAGTTCTTC
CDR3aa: CASSQGLAGGRSYNEQFF

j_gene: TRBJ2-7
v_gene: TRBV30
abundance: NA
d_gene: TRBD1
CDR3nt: TGTGCCTGGAGTGAAAACAGGGGGTACGAGCAGTACTTC
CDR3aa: CAWSENRGYEQYF

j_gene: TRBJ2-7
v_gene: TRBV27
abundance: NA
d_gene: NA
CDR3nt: TGTGCCAGCAGTTTTCTGTCCAGGGGCTCCTACGAGCAGTACTTC
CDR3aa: CASSFLSRGSYEQYF

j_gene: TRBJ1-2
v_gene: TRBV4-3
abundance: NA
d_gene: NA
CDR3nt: TGCGCCAGCAGCCAAGGCCGAGGATCCTATGGCTACACCTTC
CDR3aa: CASSQGRGSYGYTF

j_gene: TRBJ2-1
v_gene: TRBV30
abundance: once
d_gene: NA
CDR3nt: TGTGCCTGGAGTCGTCAGGGAAATGAGCAGTTCTTC
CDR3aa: CAWSRQGNEQFF

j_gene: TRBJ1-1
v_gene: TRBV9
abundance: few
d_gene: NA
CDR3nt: TGTGCCAGCAGCGTTGGGGCCTCAAGCACTGAAGCTTTCTTT
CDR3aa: CASSVGASSTEAFF

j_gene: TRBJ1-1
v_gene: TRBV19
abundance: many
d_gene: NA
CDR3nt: TGTGCCAGTAGTTTTATAGGGAACACTGAAGCTTTCTTT
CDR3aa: CASSFIGNTEAFF

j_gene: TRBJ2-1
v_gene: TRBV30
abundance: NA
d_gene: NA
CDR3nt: TGTGCCGTGTGCCGGAAGACCTCTGCCTACAATGAGCAGTTCTTC
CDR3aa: CAVCRKTSAYNEQFF

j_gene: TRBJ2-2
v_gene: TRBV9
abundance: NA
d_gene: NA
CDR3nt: TGTGCCAGCAGCCCTAGGTCAGGGGCGAGCACCGGGGAGCTGTTTTTT
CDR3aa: CASSPRSGASTGELFF

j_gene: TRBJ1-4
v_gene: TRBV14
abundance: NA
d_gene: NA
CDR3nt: TGTGCCAGCAGCCCGGACGTCCGGCGGGAAAAACTGTTTTTT
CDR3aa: CASSPDVRREKLFF

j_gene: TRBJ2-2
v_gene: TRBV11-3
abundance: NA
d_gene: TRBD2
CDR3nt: TGTGCCAGCAGCTTAGCCCCGTGGGGACTAGCGGGGGAGAACACCGGGGAGCTGTTTTTT
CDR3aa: CASSLAPWGLAGENTGELFF

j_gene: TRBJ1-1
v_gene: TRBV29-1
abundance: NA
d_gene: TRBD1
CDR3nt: TGCAGCGTTGGACAGGGGGGGATGAACACTGAAGCTTTCTTT
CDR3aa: CSVGQGGMNTEAFF

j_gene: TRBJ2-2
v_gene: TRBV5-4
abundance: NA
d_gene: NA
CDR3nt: TGTGCCAGCAGCTTCTCGGAGACGGCTTTCGGCGGGGAGCTGTTTTTT
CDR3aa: CASSFSETAFGGELFF

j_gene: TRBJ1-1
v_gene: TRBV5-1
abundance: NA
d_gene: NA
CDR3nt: TGCGCCAGCAGGGAAGCGGGCGGGGGGAACACTGAAGCTTTCTTT
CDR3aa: CASREAGGGNTEAFF

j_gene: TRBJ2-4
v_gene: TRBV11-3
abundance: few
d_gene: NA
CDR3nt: TGTGCCAGCAGCTTAAGACAGGTATCGACCAAAAACATTCAGTACTTC
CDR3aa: CASSLRQVSTKNIQYF

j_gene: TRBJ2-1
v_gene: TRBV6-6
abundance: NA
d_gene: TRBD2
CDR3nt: TGTGCCAGCAGGGGGGCCGGTAGCGGGGACAATGAGCAGTTCTTC
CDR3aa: CASRGAGSGDNEQFF

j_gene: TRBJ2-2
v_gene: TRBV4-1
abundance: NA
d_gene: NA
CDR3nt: TGCGCCAGCAGCCAAGAGCGAGGGGGGACGAACACCGGGGAGCTGTTTTTT
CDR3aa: CASSQERGGTNTGELFF

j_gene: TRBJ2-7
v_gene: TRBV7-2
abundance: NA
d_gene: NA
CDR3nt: TGTGCCAGCAGCTTACGAGCGAGCTCCTACGAGCAGTACTTC
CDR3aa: CASSLRASSYEQYF

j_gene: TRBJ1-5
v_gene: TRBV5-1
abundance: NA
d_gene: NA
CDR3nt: TGCGCCAGCAGCTTGGTTCCCGATCAGCCCCAGCATTTT
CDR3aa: CASSLVPDQPQHF

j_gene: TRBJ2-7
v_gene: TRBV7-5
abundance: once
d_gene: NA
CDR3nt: NA
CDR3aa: CARSLGVAGGSNDEQYF

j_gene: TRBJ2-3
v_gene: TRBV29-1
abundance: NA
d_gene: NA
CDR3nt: TGCAGCGTTAAGGGACGGAGTCAAAGCACAGATACGCAGTATTTT
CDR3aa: CSVKGRSQSTDTQYF

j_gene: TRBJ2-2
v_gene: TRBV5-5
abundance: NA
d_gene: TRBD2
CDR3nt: TGTGCCAGCAGCTTGGGGGAGGGAAGACGTACCGGGGAGCTGTTTTTT
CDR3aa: CASSLGEGRRTGELFF

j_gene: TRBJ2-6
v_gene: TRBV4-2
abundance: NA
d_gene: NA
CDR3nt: TGTGCCAGCAGCCAAGAGATTGGGTCGGCCTCTGGGGCCAACGTCCTGACTTTC
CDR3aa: CASSQEIGSASGANVLTF

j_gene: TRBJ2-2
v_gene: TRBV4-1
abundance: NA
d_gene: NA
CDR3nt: TGCGCCAGCAGCCAAGATCCGGACTTCGGGGAGCTGTTTTTT
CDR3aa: CASSQDPDFGELFF

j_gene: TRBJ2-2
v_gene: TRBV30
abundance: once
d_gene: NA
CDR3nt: TGTGCCTGGAGCTCCCCTTGGGGGCGAAACACCGGGGAGCTGTTTTTT
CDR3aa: CAWSSPWGRNTGELFF

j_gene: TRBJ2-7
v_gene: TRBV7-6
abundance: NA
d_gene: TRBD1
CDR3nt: TGTGCCAGCAGCCTCTCCGGGACAGGGTCCTACGAGCAGTACTTC
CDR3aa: CASSLSGTGSYEQYF

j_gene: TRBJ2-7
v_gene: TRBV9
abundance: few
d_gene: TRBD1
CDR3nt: TGTGCCAGCAGCGCCGGGACAGGGGGCCTCTACGAGCAGTACTTC
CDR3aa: CASSAGTGGLYEQYF

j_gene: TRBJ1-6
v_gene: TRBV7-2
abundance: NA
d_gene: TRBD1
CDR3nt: TGTGCCAGCAGCTTAGTTGGGACAGGGACCCGGGCGGGGACTTCACCCCTCCACTTT
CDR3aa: CASSLVGTGTRAGTSPLHF

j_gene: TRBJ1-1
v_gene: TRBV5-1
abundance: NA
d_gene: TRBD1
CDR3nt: TGCGCCAGCAGCCTAGGACAGGGGAGCACTGAAGCTTTCTTT
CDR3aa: CASSLGQGSTEAFF

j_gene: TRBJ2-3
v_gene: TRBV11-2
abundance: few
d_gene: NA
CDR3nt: TGTGCCAGCAGCTTAGGCGACTCCTGGAGCACAGATACGCAGTATTTT
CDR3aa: CASSLGDSWSTDTQYF

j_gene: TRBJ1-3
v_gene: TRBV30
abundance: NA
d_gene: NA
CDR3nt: TGTGCCTGGAGTGTGTTTAGTGGAAACACCATATATTTT
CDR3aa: CAWSVFSGNTIYF

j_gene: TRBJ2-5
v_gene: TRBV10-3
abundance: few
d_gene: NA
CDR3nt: TGTGCCATCAGTGGGCTTCAGGAAGAGACCCAGTACTTC
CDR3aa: CAISGLQEETQYF